What follows are 5 T cell receptor beta chains derived from one specimen sequenced in a study of immune evolution from preneoplasia to lung adenocarcinoma. The assay was immunoSEQ multiplex PCR, and TCRdb's table has in-frame clones only and misses some. The sample consists of around 39,000 clones, roughly four fifths of them appearing once. Sequencing was carried out using FFPE invasive lung adenocarcinoma tissue. Receptors were obtained from a person in their sixties or seventies with lung adenocarcinoma.

The chain carries TRBV18 and TRBJ2-7; D ambiguous. V was cut by 6 bases and J by 6 bases, with 12 bases left in between. In germline, CDR1 is KGHSH, CDR2 LQKENI. The CDR3 consists of 12 residues. CDR3 DNA: TGTGCCAGCTCGACGGCCTCATCCGAGCAGTACTTC. Its translation: CASSTASSEQYF.

J is TRBJ2-7 and V is TRBV7-9; D not resolved. This CDR3 contains 12 residues. The germline V and J ends were trimmed by 7 bases and 9 bases, with 16 bases remaining between them. Per the germline V gene, CDR1 is SEHNR and CDR2 is FQNEAQ (reference sequence). CDR3 residues: CASNSFQGWQYF. DNA for the CDR3: TGTGCCAGCAACTCCTTCCAAGGATGGCAGTACTTC. The full variable domain, its missing parts supplied by reference TRBV7-9 and TRBJ2-7, is DTGVSQNPRHKITKRGQNVTFRCDPISEHNRLYWYRQTLGQGPEFLTYFQNEAQLEKSRLLSDRFSAERPKGSFSTLEIQRTEQGDSAMYLCASNSFQGWQYFGPGTRLTVT.

The rearrangement links TRBV28 to TRBJ2-3; D may be TRBD2 (6 bases). Germline CDR1 reads MDHEN; CDR2 reads SYDVKM. V was cut by 2 bases and J by 4 bases, with 19 bases left in between. The CDR3 loop spans 17 amino acids. The CDR3 protein is CASSLRGTFNTADTQYF. The DNA for the CDR3 is TGTGCCAGCAGTTTACGTGGGACTTTCAACACGGCAGATACGCAGTATTTT.

The V gene is TRBV19, the J gene TRBJ1-5, with D perhaps matching TRBD1 (6 bases). Germline V gene sequence: CDR1 LNHDA, CDR2 SQIVND (reference sequence). The CDR3 has 16 amino acids. V shed 3 bases and J shed 4 bases, with 16 bases lying between them. The CDR3 sequence: CASSIVRGNLNQPQHF. The DNA for the CDR3 is TGTGCCAGTAGTATCGTAAGGGGGAACCTGAATCAGCCCCAGCATTTT.

This clone was seen a handful of times. Additional DNA sequences in this sample encode the identical CDR3. The chain joins TRBV6-4 to TRBJ2-2, with 9 bases that match TRBD2. CDR1 MRHNA and CDR2 SNTAGT come from the germline V gene. The CDR3 loop spans 15 amino acids. Trimming took 5 bases from V and 1 from J; bases not matched to a gene: 2. The CDR3 region is CASSPTSGNTGELFF. The CDR3 DNA reads TGTGCCAGCAGTCCGACTAGCGGGAACACCGGGGAGCTGTTTTTT.